Sequencing of this T cell receptor beta chain was carried out in a study of cytomegalovirus exposure and HLA in healthy donors. The CDR3 has 13 residues. The germline gives CDR1 MNHEY, CDR2 SMNVEV (reference sequence). V gave up 7 bases and J gave up 2 bases, with 9 bases separating them. Primers: 60 Vbeta forward and 13 Jbeta reverse. Sequencing was performed with immunoSEQ multiplex PCR; in TCRdb, only in-frame clones are kept and a portion is missing. The table includes more than 90,000 clones, roughly 83% detected once. The clonotype was recovered from a woman aged 18 to 35 in good health and CMV-seropositive. The chain joins TRBV27 to TRBJ2-1; perhaps TRBD2 as D (5 bases). Sequenced material: PBMCs. The CDR3 DNA reads TGTGCCAGCACCGGAGGAGCCTACAATGAGCAGTTCTTC. Protein product: CASTGGAYNEQFF.